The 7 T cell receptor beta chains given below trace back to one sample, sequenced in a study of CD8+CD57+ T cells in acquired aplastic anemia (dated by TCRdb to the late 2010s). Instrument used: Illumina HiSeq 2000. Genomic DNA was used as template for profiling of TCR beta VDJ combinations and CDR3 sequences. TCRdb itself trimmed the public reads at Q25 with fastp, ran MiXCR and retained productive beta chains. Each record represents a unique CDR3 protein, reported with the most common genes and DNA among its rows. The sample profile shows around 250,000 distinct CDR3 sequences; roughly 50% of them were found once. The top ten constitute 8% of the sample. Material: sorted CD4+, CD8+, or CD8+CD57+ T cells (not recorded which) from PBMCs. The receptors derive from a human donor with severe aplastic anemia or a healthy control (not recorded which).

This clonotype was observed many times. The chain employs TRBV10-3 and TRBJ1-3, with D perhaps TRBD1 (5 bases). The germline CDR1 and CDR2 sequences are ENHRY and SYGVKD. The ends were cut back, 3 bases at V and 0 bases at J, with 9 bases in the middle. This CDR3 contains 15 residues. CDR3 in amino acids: CAISDGQLSGNTIYF. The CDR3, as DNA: TGTGCCATCAGTGACGGACAACTCTCTGGAAACACCATATATTTT.

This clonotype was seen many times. The CDR3 protein is CSATRADTQYF. The CDR3 DNA sequence: TGCAGTGCTACCCGAGCAGATACGCAGTATTTT. The chain has TRBV20-1 and TRBJ2-3; the D is unclear. The CDR3 has 11 residues. Trimming shortened V by 4 bases and J by 4 bases, and 6 bases separated the two germline ends. Germline V gives CDR1 DFQATT, CDR2 SNEGSKA (reference sequence).

The CDR3 loop reads CASSYSNSDVEQFF. CDR3 sequence (DNA): TGTGCCAGCAGTTACTCGAACTCCGACGTTGAGCAGTTCTTC. This chain uses TRBV6-5 with TRBJ2-1; D not certain. Trimming pared 0 bases from V and 9 bases from J, leaving 12 bases between. The V gene's germline CDR1 is MNHEY and CDR2 SVGAGI. This CDR3 region has 14 residues.

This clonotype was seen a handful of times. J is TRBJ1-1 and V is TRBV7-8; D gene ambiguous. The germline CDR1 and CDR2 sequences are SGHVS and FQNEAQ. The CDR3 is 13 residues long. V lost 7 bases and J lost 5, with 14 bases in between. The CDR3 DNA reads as TGTGCCAGCATCGAGCGGGAAAGGACTGAAGCTTTCTTT. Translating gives CASIERERTEAFF.

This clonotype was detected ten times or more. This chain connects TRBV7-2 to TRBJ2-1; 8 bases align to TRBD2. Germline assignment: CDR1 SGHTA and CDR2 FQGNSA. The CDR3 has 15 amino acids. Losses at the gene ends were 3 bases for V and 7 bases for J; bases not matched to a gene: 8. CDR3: CASSLYGGEMNEQFF. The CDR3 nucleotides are TGTGCCAGCAGCTTGTACGGGGGGGAGATGAATGAGCAGTTCTTC.

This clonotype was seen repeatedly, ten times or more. The CDR3 is CASSSTSGGLSSYNEQFF. CDR3 DNA sequence: TGTGCCAGCAGCTCAACTAGCGGGGGCCTGAGCTCCTACAATGAGCAGTTCTTC. J is TRBJ2-1 and V is TRBV5-8; 11 bases match TRBD2. Trimming took 3 bases from V and 0 from J; bases not matched to a gene: 8. The CDR3 has 18 residues. Per germline, CDR1 SGHTS and CDR2 YDEGEE.

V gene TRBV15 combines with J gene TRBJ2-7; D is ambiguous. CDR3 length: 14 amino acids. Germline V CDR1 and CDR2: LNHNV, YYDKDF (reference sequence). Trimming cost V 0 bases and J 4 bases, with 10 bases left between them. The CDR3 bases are TGTGCCACCAGCAGAGAAGCTTCTGGGTACGAGCAGTACTTC. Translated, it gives CATSREASGYEQYF. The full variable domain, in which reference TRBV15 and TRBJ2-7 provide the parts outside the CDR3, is DAMVIQNPRYQVTQFGKPVTLSCSQTLNHNVMYWYQQKSSQAPKLLFHYYDKDFNNEADTPDNFQSRRPNTSFCFLDIRSPGLGDTAMYLCATSREASGYEQYFGPGTRLTVT.